Each of the 24 T cell receptor beta chains below was sequenced from the same sample in a study of blood T cell repertoires in COVID-19 (dated by TCRdb to between 2020 and 2021). Library creation used the immunoSEQ multiplex PCR assay. As stored in TCRdb, this immuneACCESS dataset retains in-frame rearrangements with V and J assigned. A fraction of the clones does not appear; measured against another copy, unresolved V genes explain less than half of the discrepancy, and the remainder lacks a known reason. The sample table holds about 220,000 clones, of which around 85% were seen once. Approximately 0.69% of the sample belongs to the ten largest clones. Sequences were obtained from peripheral blood. Source of these receptors: a man aged 40-50 years with acute or convalescent COVID-19.

The rearrangement joins TRBV19 to TRBJ1-1; tentative D call: TRBD1 (6 bases). The CDR3 is 16 residues long. CDR1 LNHDA and CDR2 SQIVND come from the germline V gene (reference sequence). Trimming pared 7 bases from V and 0 bases from J, leaving 18 bases between. The CDR3 is CASTQSIRGMNTEAFF. DNA of the CDR3: TGTGCCAGTACCCAGTCGATCAGGGGAATGAACACTGAAGCTTTCTTT.

The chain carries TRBV5-5 and TRBJ2-7; 7 positions match TRBD1. Germline lookup yields CDR1 SGHKS and CDR2 YYEKEE (reference sequence). The CDR3 loop spans 15 amino acids. The V gene end was trimmed by 0 bases and the J gene end by 2 bases; junction bases not matched to a gene: 5. The CDR3 loop is CASSLATGQTYEQYF. The CDR3 coding sequence is TGTGCCAGCAGCTTGGCCACGGGACAGACCTACGAGCAGTACTTC.

V and J are TRBV6-2 or TRBV6-3 and TRBJ1-1, with D hard to call. The V end was cut by 2 bases, the J end by 6 bases, with 13 bases between. The CDR3 totals 14 residues. CDR1 and CDR2 from the germline V gene are MNHEY and SVGEGT. DNA for the CDR3: TGTGCCAGCAGTTACGGACGGGAAGAATCTGAAGCTTTCTTT. Translated: CASSYGREESEAFF.

This chain links TRBV6-4 with TRBJ2-3; TRBD1 matches 9 bases. The trim removed 4 bases at V and 8 bases at J, leaving 10 bases unmatched. The CDR3 is 15 amino acids. Germline V gene data show CDR1 as MRHNA and CDR2 as SNTAGT. Here the CDR3 DNA reads TGTGCCAGCAGTGCCCAGACAGGGGGATCAGCTACGCAGTATTTT. Residues: CASSAQTGGSATQYF.

This clone was seen just once. The chain joins TRBV6-5 to TRBJ2-7; TRBD2 aligns across 12 bases. Germline assignment: CDR1 MNHEY and CDR2 SVGAGI. The V gene end was trimmed by 6 bases and the J gene end by 6 bases; junction bases not matched to a gene: 9. The CDR3 consists of 15 residues. This CDR3 is CASSPGLAGSGEQYF. The CDR3 nucleotides are TGTGCCAGCAGCCCCGGACTAGCGGGAAGCGGCGAGCAGTACTTC.

The V gene is TRBV5-1, the J gene TRBJ1-1; possibly TRBD1 for D (5 bases). The germline V gene encodes CDR1 SGHRS and CDR2 YFSETQ. The CDR3 is 14 amino acids. V lost 4 bases and J lost 1, with 11 bases in between. DNA of the CDR3: TGCGCCAGCAGCCGGGAGGGGCCGAACACTGAAGCTTTCTTT. This encodes CASSREGPNTEAFF.

The V and J genes are TRBV4-1 and TRBJ2-1, with 8 bases fitting TRBD2. Trimming at V came to 4 bases and at J to 8 bases, leaving 13 bases not matched to a gene. CDR3 size: 16 residues. CDR1 and CDR2 from the germline V gene are MGHRA and YSYEKL. The CDR3 bases are TGCGCCAGCAGCCTAAGAGGGCAGCGGGAGTTGTATGAGCAGTTCTTC. This encodes CASSLRGQRELYEQFF.

The CDR3 is CASSPRGGYGYTF. Here the CDR3 DNA reads TGCGCCAGCAGCCCCAGGGGTGGGTATGGCTACACCTTC. The chain uses TRBV5-1 and TRBJ1-2; a weak D match, TRBD1 (6 bases). Per germline, CDR1 SGHRS and CDR2 YFSETQ. This CDR3 is 13 amino acids long. V lost 4 bases, J lost 5 bases, and 12 bases lay in between.

The J gene is TRBJ2-3, the V gene TRBV5-1; possibly TRBD2 for D (6 bases). The CDR3 covers 13 residues. The germline V gene encodes CDR1 SGHRS and CDR2 YFSETQ. Trimming cost V 4 bases and J 5 bases, with 11 bases left between them. The CDR3, as DNA: TGCGCCAGCAGCCCAGCGGGCGAAGATACGCAGTATTTT. Amino acids: CASSPAGEDTQYF.

This chain uses TRBV5-1 with TRBJ1-1, with D possibly being TRBD1 (5 bases). V dropped 0 bases and J dropped 1 base, with 13 bases sitting between them. The CDR3 is made up of 16 amino acids. CDR1 SGHRS and CDR2 YFSETQ come from the germline V gene. In DNA, the CDR3 is TGCGCCAGCAGCTTGGCCTCTCGACAGACGAACACTGAAGCTTTCTTT. Its protein product is CASSLASRQTNTEAFF.

This clone was picked up one time. This chain connects TRBV27 to TRBJ2-2; possible D gene TRBD2, 6 bases. The CDR3 consists of 13 residues. Germline V gene sequence: CDR1 MNHEY, CDR2 SMNVEV (reference sequence). The V gene lost 5 bases and the J gene lost 6 bases, with 10 bases spanning the gap. Here the CDR3 reads CASSPRLAGELFF. The CDR3 nucleotides are TGTGCCAGCAGTCCCCGACTAGCCGGGGAGCTGTTTTTT.

V is TRBV2 and J is TRBJ1-2, with D possibly TRBD1 on 5 matching bases. The ends were cut back, 6 bases at V and 8 bases at J, with 16 bases in the middle. The CDR3 runs 13 residues. Per germline, CDR1 SNHLY and CDR2 FYNNEI. Here the CDR3 reads CASRGTLDRGYTF. CDR3 nucleotide sequence: TGTGCCAGCAGAGGGACTTTAGATAGGGGCTACACCTTC.

The genes are TRBV29-1 and TRBJ2-2, with 9 nucleotides matching TRBD2. This CDR3 comprises 12 residues. The germline V gene encodes CDR1 SQVTM and CDR2 ANQGSEA. V trimming: 7 bases; J trimming: 8 bases; junction bases outside the gene matches: 5. The CDR3 nucleotides are TGCAGCGCGACAGCGGGAGGTGGGGAGCTGTTTTTT. Its protein is CSATAGGGELFF.

The chain joins TRBV6-5 to TRBJ1-1; D perhaps matches TRBD1 (5 bases). The germline V gene encodes CDR1 MNHEY and CDR2 SVGAGI. The CDR3 totals 13 residues. Trimming left V 11 bases short and J 3 bases short, with 16 bases between. The DNA of the CDR3 is TGTGCCGCTTCCACGGGGGAATACACTGAAGCTTTCTTT. This codes for CAASTGEYTEAFF.

The rearrangement links TRBV6-6 to TRBJ2-7, with TRBD2 identical over 7 bases. There are 15 residues in the CDR3. Germline assignment: CDR1 MNHNY and CDR2 SVGAGI (reference sequence). Trimming at V came to 8 bases and at J to 0 bases, leaving 10 bases not matched to a gene. CDR3 sequence reads: CASAPAGGSSYEQYF. CDR3 DNA: TGTGCCAGCGCCCCGGCGGGCGGGAGCTCCTACGAGCAGTACTTC.

This clone was seen only once. The chain recombines TRBV18 with TRBJ1-1, with 10 bases fitting TRBD1. J lost 4 bases, V lost 6 bases, and 14 bases had no gene match. The germline V gene encodes CDR1 KGHSH and CDR2 LQKENI. This CDR3 is built from 17 residues. The chain's CDR3 is CASSEGQGLVRGTEAFF. As DNA, the CDR3 is TGTGCCAGCTCCGAGGGACAGGGGTTAGTCAGGGGCACTGAAGCTTTCTTT.

This rearrangement joins TRBV6-5 to TRBJ1-3; D is undetermined. V lost 3 bases and J lost 2, with 14 bases in between. The CDR3 is 16 amino acids. Looked up from germline, CDR1 is MNHEY and CDR2 is SVGAGI. Here the CDR3 reads CASSYSGDKTGNTIYF. CDR3 coding DNA: TGTGCCAGCAGTTATAGCGGGGATAAGACTGGAAACACCATATATTTT.

The chain is built from TRBV27 and TRBJ1-5; D possibly corresponds to TRBD1 (5 bases). This CDR3 is built from 15 residues. Germline-derived CDR1 and CDR2 are MNHEY and SMNVEV (reference sequence). V lost 0 bases and J lost 6, with 12 bases in between. The CDR3 region is CASSLSPGRRQPQHF. As DNA, the CDR3 is TGTGCCAGCAGTTTATCCCCAGGGAGGCGTCAGCCCCAGCATTTT.

The chain has TRBV6-5 and TRBJ2-7; D is perhaps TRBD2 (5 bases). Per germline, CDR1 MNHEY and CDR2 SVGAGI. V was clipped by 2 bases and J by 2 bases, with 10 bases between them. The length of the CDR3 is 14 residues. The CDR3 here is CASSYPPGAYEQYF. The CDR3 coding sequence is TGTGCCAGCAGTTACCCACCCGGGGCCTACGAGCAGTACTTC.

The V gene is TRBV9, the J gene TRBJ2-1, with TRBD2 matching 8 bases. Germline V gives CDR1 SGDLS, CDR2 YYNGEE. The CDR3 loop spans 16 amino acids. V dropped 3 bases and J dropped 7; count of bases not matched to a gene: 12. CDR3 region: CASSGEGTRISNEQFF. The CDR3 coding sequence is TGTGCCAGCAGCGGGGAGGGGACTAGAATTTCGAATGAGCAGTTCTTC.

This clone has a single count. One junction end disagrees with the germline gene, perhaps due to a read error. The J gene is TRBJ2-3, the V gene TRBV5-6, with 7 bases identical to TRBD1. The CDR3 is 14 residues long. Germline V lookup: CDR1 SGHDT, CDR2 YYEEEE. The chain's CDR3 is CASSLGTVTDTQYF. DNA for the CDR3: TGTGCCAGCAGTTTGGGGACAGTAACAGATACGCAGTATTTT.

The chain is built from TRBV5-1 and TRBJ2-5, with a weak D call TRBD2 (6 bases). The CDR3 extends over 15 amino acids. The V gene's germline CDR1 is SGHRS and CDR2 YFSETQ. V shed 0 bases and J shed 4 bases, with 13 bases lying between them. The CDR3: CASSLGTTRGETQYF. Written as DNA, the CDR3 is TGCGCCAGCAGCTTGGGGACTACCCGTGGAGAGACCCAGTACTTC.

This clone has more than one count but fewer than ten. This chain joins TRBV7-9 and TRBJ2-3; unclear D gene. This CDR3 has 15 amino acids. Deletions cut 1 base from V and 2 bases from J, with 10 bases between. CDR1 is SEHNR, CDR2 FQNEAQ, per germline (reference sequence). The CDR3 loop reads CASSLVGLNTDTQYF. The DNA for the CDR3 is TGTGCCAGCAGCTTAGTGGGCCTTAACACAGATACGCAGTATTTT.

This sequence joins TRBV27 and TRBJ2-1, with D unclear. V lost 3 bases and J lost 4, with 19 bases in between. This CDR3 contains 17 residues. The V gene's germline CDR1 is MNHEY and CDR2 SMNVEV (reference sequence). This CDR3 reads CASSFRPGIARYNEQFF. CDR3 sequence (DNA): TGTGCCAGCAGTTTTCGGCCGGGTATAGCTAGATACAATGAGCAGTTCTTC.